The rows below give T cell receptor beta chains drawn from one sample of a study of lymphopenia after photon versus proton radiotherapy. The repertoire was sequenced with immunoSEQ multiplex PCR; TCRdb's copy has only in-frame clones and lacks some. The sample yields about 58,000 clones, roughly 83% seen once. This specimen was peripheral blood, taken from a patient treated with proton-based radiotherapy. The receptor source for this set is a man in his 60s with pancreatic cancer. Both conserved end residues are part of each CDR3. D genes are given only for firm matches. Clone size is stated in some rows and not others, as once, few, many or a class when expanded.

TRBJ1-2 | . | TRBD1 | TRBV28 | TGTGCCAGCAGTTACCAGGGGGACTATGGCTACACCTTC | CASSYQGDYGYTF
TRBJ2-6 | . | TRBD2 | TRBV18 | TGTGCCAGCTCACCACTGGGTCCACTAGCGGGATTGGCTGGGGCCAACGTCCTGACTTTC | CASSPLGPLAGLAGANVLTF
TRBJ2-1 | once | TRBD1 | TRBV7-2 | TGTGCCAGCAGCTTAACAAAGACAGGGACGAAATACAATGAGCAGTTCTTC | CASSLTKTGTKYNEQFF
TRBJ1-4 | . | TRBD1 | TRBV4-1 | TGCGCCAGCACCAAAGGGACAGGGGCAATGGCGACTAATGAAAAACTGTTTTTT | CASTKGTGAMATNEKLFF
TRBJ1-2 | few | . | TRBV28 | TGTGCCAGCAAGGGCAACGGGCAGGACACCTTC | CASKGNGQDTF
TRBJ2-1 | once | TRBD1 | TRBV9 | TGTGCCAGCAGCCCCTCCCAGGGACAGGGCGCCTCCAATGAGCAGTTCTTC | CASSPSQGQGASNEQFF
TRBJ1-1 | . | . | TRBV28 | TGTGCCAGCAGTACGCCAGTCTCAGGCGATTTAATGAACACTGAAGCTTTCTTT | CASSTPVSGDLMNTEAFF
TRBJ2-7 | . | TRBD1 | TRBV6-5 | TGTGCCAGCAGGTCTGGGGGGACAGGGAGAGGCGAGCAGTACTTC | CASRSGGTGRGEQYF
TRBJ1-1 | . | TRBD1 | TRBV2 | TGTGCCAGCATGACAGGGTCACTAATGAACACTGAAGCTTTCTTT | CASMTGSLMNTEAFF
TRBJ2-7 | few | TRBD1 | TRBV18 | TGTGCCAGCTCTGACCGGGACAGGGGCGGGAACGAGCAGTACTTC | CASSDRDRGGNEQYF
TRBJ2-3 | . | . | TRBV6-6 | TGTGCCAGCAGTCCGGGGTATCCCACAGATACGCAGTATTTT | CASSPGYPTDTQYF
TRBJ1-2 | . | . | TRBV6-1 | TGTGCCAGCAGTGAAATCCCAGGGAATTGGGATGGCTACACCTTC | CASSEIPGNWDGYTF